This TCR beta chain was found in a study of cytomegalovirus exposure and HLA in healthy donors (TCRdb year 2017). Regarding the study in general: An earlier analysis of 587 of the donors reported roughly 300 Gb of sequence data and roughly 120 million unique TCR beta sequences obtained from some 200 million T cells. Roughly 300 gigabases of sequencing data and around 90 million unique TCR sequences made up an early release that covered 500 to 650 HLA-typed donors. Of the roughly 400 genotyped donors, about 80% fell in the genetic ancestry cluster associated with self-reported Caucasian donors. The study aimed to test whether cataloging public T cell receptors could reveal signatures of past pathogen exposure. Using immunosequencing, the study profiled T cell repertoires from 550 to 750 subjects and related those repertoires to cytomegalovirus serostatus. Besides the first cohort of some 670 subjects, a separate validation cohort made up of roughly 120 different subjects was used. High-throughput TCR immunosequencing, statistical association of individual TCRs with disease status, and machine learning were combined to predict cytomegalovirus infection status. A later analysis re-analyzed previously published TCR beta repertoires from approximately 700 donors and added high-resolution HLA genotyping to study TCR occurrence patterns. Rather than using new phenotypic data, the later analysis identified candidate immune exposures from TCR beta sequences and from how often those sequences occurred across donors. An earlier analysis of fewer than 700 of the donors applied high-throughput TCR beta sequencing to assess whether each TCR beta V gene segment acted as functional or pseudogenic. Donor age, sex, ethnicity and CMV serostatus were compiled together with the repertoire data. In a later genetic analysis, genome-wide SNP genotypes for about 55% of the roughly 700 donors were used, and that subset was treated as a discovery cohort. All discovery cohort repertoires had been generated on a single sequencing platform. Both class I and class II loci were covered by HLA typing, at four-digit resolution. Typing coverage varied by locus: roughly 629-630 donors for A, B, C, DRB1 and DQB1; under 550 for DQA1; approximately 570 for DPA1; 450 to 480 for DPB1. Four to six DR-DQ haplotypes were handled as single units for association and clustering, since linkage in the cohort was strong. On average, roughly 250,000 unique TCR beta nucleotide sequences were sequenced per donor among roughly 430 genotyped donors of the cohort, with roughly 18% of those sequences being non-productive.

About this clone: The specificity of this receptor is unknown. Base-call qualities are not available, and no considerably larger clone is one nucleotide away.

V loses 6 bases at its end and J loses 8 bases; junction bases beyond the gene matches: 9. Including cysteine and phenylalanine, the CDR3 has 13 amino acids. Just the 39-base CDR3 DNA is kept, in frame starting at base 1. The germline V gene supplies CDR1 MDHEN and CDR2 SYDVKM. Study-wide conclusions, independent of this receptor: A further reported finding was that TCR beta sequences accurately predicted the HLA-A and HLA-B alleles for most subjects in the first cohort. In an earlier analysis of fewer than 750 of the donors, most TCR beta V segments were observed in productive rearrangements about 90% or about 30% of the time, broadly matching IMGT annotations. Only TCR beta chains were sequenced in this cohort, and the absence of alpha or paired-chain data limited detectable features. According to a later analysis, parvovirus B19, influenza, CMV and Epstein-Barr virus appeared linked to several top co-occurrence clusters. Correlated functional status among segregating V segments might be attributable to linkage disequilibrium, but an unknown experimental factor could not be ruled out. The authors suggested that the approach could potentially be extended to other disease states and immunological phenotypes. At a false discovery rate of 0.05, a later analysis linked 16,951 TCR beta sequences to specific HLA alleles. In a later genetic analysis, fewer N-insertions in productive TCRs were reported among donors in an Asian-associated ancestry cluster than the roughly 700-donor mean. According to a later analysis, TCR association rates differed among HLA loci, with DRB1 alleles showing the most associated TCRs and HLA-C alleles showing the fewest. Because HLA typing was missing for some donors at each locus, association tests included only the typed subset. Because counts were too low, some 17 rarely observed V segments, including chromosome 9 orphons, were left out of the earlier analysis of over 550 of the donors. CMV serostatus was the only immune exposure information available for the cohort. Cytomegalovirus status was reported to be diagnosed by the classifier with high specificity and sensitivity in both the original and validation cohorts. Roughly uniform sequencing depth across donors was assumed in presence/absence analyses, although this assumption may not hold. A group of highly shared sequence variants was considered likely to be a technical artifact of the sequencing pipeline. A few of the identified cytomegalovirus-associated TCR beta chains were confirmed in vitro to be specific for cytomegalovirus antigens. When HLA alleles, especially DR and DQ, strongly co-occurred, TCR associations were difficult to assign to individual alleles. Because the 87-base-pair reads could not distinguish some IMGT-functional V segments, including TRBV6-2 and TRBV6-3, those segments were excluded. While some public TCRs were present in many individuals, most TCR sequences turned up only very rarely across donors. In a later analysis, HLA-associated TCR beta chains were found to be more clonally expanded and to have lower generation probabilities than equally common non-associated chains. The study listed approximately 150 TCR beta chains as associated with cytomegalovirus. In a later genetic analysis, a missense DCLRE1C variant was associated with V-gene and J-gene trimming of TCR beta chains, and the association was replicated in an independent cohort. A later analysis found that most CMV-associated TCR beta chains appeared HLA-restricted, with HLA associations seemingly driven largely by CMV exposure.

The cohort consisted of approximately 670 healthy bone marrow donors. Cohort members were all nominally healthy when sampled, although unrecorded immune exposures were likely present. The donor tested CMV seronegative, placing the donor among the 352 seronegative members of the cohort. Every donor gave a peripheral blood sample, and the peripheral blood mononuclear cells from that sample were used for TCR beta sequencing. The Qiagen DNeasy Blood Extraction Kit was used to extract genomic DNA from the blood cell samples. Receptor libraries were prepared by the immunoSEQ multiplex PCR assay. The multiplex PCR relied on a mix of 60 forward primers for TCR Vbeta segments and 13 reverse primers for TCR Jbeta segments. Amplification of the CDR3 region of rearranged TCR beta genes was performed with a multiplex PCR assay on genomic DNA. Amplified TCR beta libraries were sequenced as 87-base-pair reads on the Illumina HiSeq System. The study's own analysis went as follows. In a later analysis, 80 million or so unique TCR beta chains were counted across the roughly 610 repertoires, and roughly 9.9 million of these chains were shared by at least two donors. Raw reads were error-corrected and collapsed into unique sequences by a nearest-neighbor algorithm in which closely related sequences were merged to remove PCR and sequencing errors. Alignment of CDR3 sequences to IMGT reference sequences was used to assign V, D and J gene segments. For a sequence to be retained, a match of at least six nucleotides to both a V gene segment and a J gene segment was required. A rearrangement counted as productive if the CDR3 had no stop codons and remained in frame with V and J, and every other rearrangement counted as non-productive. CDR3 was defined by IMGT convention, running from the second conserved V-encoded cysteine to the conserved J-encoded phenylalanine. The earlier analysis of a few hundred of the donors excluded any sequence lacking an unambiguous match to a single V gene segment. An earlier analysis of 500 to 600 of the donors classified V segments as functional when productive rearrangements were above 56.7% and as segregating when the standard deviation between donors was above 5%. A statistical classification framework was built for diagnosing cytomegalovirus status from the catalog of TCR beta chain sequences. In a later analysis, TCR nucleotide sequences were compared against IMGT/GENE-DB human TR gene sequences so that V and J genes could be assigned. Using the TCRdist pipeline, a later analysis assigned CDR3 sequences along with most-parsimonious VDJ recombination scenarios. In a later analysis, each TCR beta chain was defined by its CDR3 amino acid sequence together with its V-gene family, and reads without a unique V-gene family were excluded. To address suspected cross-contamination and a sequencing artifact, a later analysis removed approximately 600 highly shared, low-generation-probability nucleotide sequences. For each public chain, a later analysis derived a clonal expansion index from normalized ranks of inferred template counts within each repertoire. In a later analysis, generation probabilities were computed with a VDJ recombination model fitted to out-of-frame rearrangements, and the resulting probabilities were checked against IGoR. In a later analysis, hypergeometric tests were used to score TCR-TCR, TCR-HLA and TCR-CMV co-occurrence, with a repertoire-size bias correction applied to TCR pairs. A later analysis estimated false discovery rates by permuting HLA or CMV assignments 20 times. In a later analysis, co-occurring TCRs were grouped with DBSCAN, and TCRdist sequence similarity was added when clustering was performed within HLA-allele-positive subsets. For co-occurrence clustering, repertoires with fewer than 30,000 or more than 120,000 public chains were excluded, along with five repertoires with anomalous nucleotide sharing. In its TCRdb copy, this immuneACCESS table keeps in-frame sequences only and misses some clones. Where compared with another copy, unresolved V genes explain less than half of these, and the others have no known cause. V and J calls plus clone size are reproduced from that table; the DNA served to infer D and trimming. The sample table lists about 96,000 clones, 64% of them with a count of one. Together, the top ten hold under 4% of the sample.

The source is a man between 60 and 75 years old in good health and CMV-seronegative. The sequence is built from TRBV28 and TRBJ1-2, and 7 junctional nucleotides match TRBD1. The specimen was PBMCs. The nucleotide sequence reads as follows: TGTGCCAGCAGAATCCAGGGGGAATTGGGCTACACCTTC. Its translation is CASRIQGELGYTF.